This is a list of T cell receptor beta chains from one sample in a study of shared clonotypes between healthy human individuals. The repertoire was sequenced with immunoSEQ multiplex PCR; TCRdb's copy has only in-frame clones and lacks some. This table holds some 2.3 million clones, approximately 95% found once. The sequenced sample consisted of naive CD4+ T cells from PBMCs. These receptors were obtained from a man between 18 and 35 years old in good health. Some clones in this sample may be carry-over from other donors' samples. CDR3s include the opening cysteine and the closing phenylalanine or tryptophan. A D gene is named only where the DNA matches it firmly. A row's size may be missing; if present it is once, few, many or a size class.

D	V	size	J	CDR3	DNA
TRBD1	TRBV5-1	.	TRBJ2-7	CASSVDRGDDEQYF	TGCGCCAGCAGCGTGGACAGGGGAGATGACGAGCAGTACTTC
TRBD2	TRBV2	.	TRBJ2-2	CASRGTSGVNTGELFF	TGTGCCAGCAGGGGGACTAGCGGGGTTAACACCGGGGAGCTGTTTTTT
TRBD2	TRBV5-1	.	TRBJ2-1	CASTQLASLNNEQFF	TGCGCCAGCACGCAACTAGCGAGTTTGAACAATGAGCAGTTCTTC
.	TRBV27	.	TRBJ2-1	CASSPVPVSAMGLYNEQFF	TGTGCCAGCAGTCCTGTCCCTGTCTCAGCCATGGGTCTCTACAATGAGCAGTTCTTC
.	TRBV25-1	.	TRBJ2-2	CASSEYRGSRELFF	TGTGCCAGCAGTGAATATAGGGGAAGCCGGGAGCTGTTTTTT
.	TRBV7-2	.	TRBJ1-3	CASSLWGFAGNTIYF	TGTGCCAGCAGCCTTTGGGGGTTCGCTGGAAACACCATATATTTT
.	TRBV29-1	few	TRBJ1-1	CSIKGGGTEAFF	TGCAGCATAAAGGGAGGGGGAACTGAAGCTTTCTTT
.	TRBV6-5	.	TRBJ2-1	CASKPGRHYNEQFF	TGTGCCAGCAAACCGGGACGTCACTACAATGAGCAGTTCTTC
.	TRBV2	few	TRBJ1-1	CASSAARTANTEAFF	TGTGCCAGCAGTGCCGCAAGGACGGCGAACACTGAAGCTTTCTTT
.	TRBV19	.	TRBJ2-7	CASSTAVSYEQYF	TGTGCCAGTAGTACAGCGGTCTCCTACGAGCAGTACTTC
.	TRBV27	.	TRBJ2-4	CASRPTRGRDIQYF	TGTGCCAGCAGGCCGACTAGGGGGAGGGACATTCAGTACTTC
TRBD1	TRBV27	.	TRBJ2-7	CASSSFSGQGSWTYEQYF	TGTGCCAGCAGTTCCTTTTCGGGACAGGGTTCGTGGACCTACGAGCAGTACTTC
.	TRBV5-1	.	TRBJ2-5	CASSLWQLQETQYF	TGCGCCAGCAGCTTGTGGCAGTTGCAAGAGACCCAGTACTTC
.	TRBV7-2	.	TRBJ2-4	CASSLPASRAYF	TGTGCCAGCAGCCTCCCGGCCTCTAGGGCGTACTTC
.	TRBV5-1	once	TRBJ2-7	CASSLRLGRVPYEQYF	TGCGCCAGCAGCTTGAGGCTTGGCAGGGTTCCGTACGAGCAGTACTTC
.	TRBV5-1	.	TRBJ1-1	CASSWLTGSTTEAFF	TGCGCCAGCAGCTGGCTGACAGGTTCGACCACTGAAGCTTTCTTT
TRBD1	TRBV28	.	TRBJ1-2	CASSYSGTGRGNGGYTF	TGTGCCAGCAGTTACTCCGGGACAGGGCGTGGAAATGGTGGCTACACCTTC
.	TRBV5-1	.	TRBJ2-5	CASSLFLIQETQYF	TGCGCCAGCAGCTTGTTCCTAATACAAGAGACCCAGTACTTC
.	TRBV28	.	TRBJ1-3	CASALGGQGNTIYF	TGTGCCAGCGCCCTGGGGGGGCAGGGAAACACCATATATTTT
TRBD1	TRBV6-5	.	TRBJ1-3	CASRGQGRSGNTIYF	TGTGCCAGCAGAGGACAGGGCCGCTCTGGAAACACCATATATTTT
TRBD1	TRBV9	.	TRBJ1-5	CASSVGQGGNQPQHF	TGTGCCAGCAGCGTAGGGCAGGGGGGCAATCAGCCCCAGCATTTT
TRBD2	TRBV9	.	TRBJ2-3	CASSGGTSGSIDTQYF	TGTGCCAGCAGCGGTGGGACTAGCGGGAGCATAGATACGCAGTATTTT
.	TRBV5-5	.	TRBJ2-3	CASSLKGTDTQYF	TGTGCCAGCAGCCTTAAGGGAACAGATACGCAGTATTTT
.	TRBV6-1	.	TRBJ1-5	CASSEGRPRGNQPQHF	TGTGCCAGCAGTGAAGGGCGGCCAAGGGGCAATCAGCCCCAGCATTTT
.	TRBV13	.	TRBJ2-5	CASSPSWRDGQETQYF	TGTGCCAGCAGCCCCAGCTGGAGGGACGGGCAAGAGACCCAGTACTTC
.	TRBV7-2	.	TRBJ1-5	CASSLHGQNQPQHF	TGTGCCAGCAGCTTACACGGACAAAATCAGCCCCAGCATTTT
.	TRBV9	.	TRBJ2-5	CASSVEGGKETQYF	TGTGCCAGCAGCGTAGAGGGGGGCAAAGAGACCCAGTACTTC